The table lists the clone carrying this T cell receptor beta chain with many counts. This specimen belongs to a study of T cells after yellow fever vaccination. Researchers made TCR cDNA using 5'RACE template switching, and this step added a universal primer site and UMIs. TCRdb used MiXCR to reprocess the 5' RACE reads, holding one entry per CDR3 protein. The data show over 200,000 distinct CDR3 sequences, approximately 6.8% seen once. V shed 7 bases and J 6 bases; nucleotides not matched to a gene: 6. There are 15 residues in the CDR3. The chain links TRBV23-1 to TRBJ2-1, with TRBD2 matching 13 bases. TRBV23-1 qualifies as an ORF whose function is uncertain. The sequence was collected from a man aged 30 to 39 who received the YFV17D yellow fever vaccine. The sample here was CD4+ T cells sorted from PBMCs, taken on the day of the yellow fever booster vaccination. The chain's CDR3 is CASTYGTSGINEQFF. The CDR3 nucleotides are TGCGCCAGCACATACGGGACTAGCGGGATCAATGAGCAGTTCTTC.